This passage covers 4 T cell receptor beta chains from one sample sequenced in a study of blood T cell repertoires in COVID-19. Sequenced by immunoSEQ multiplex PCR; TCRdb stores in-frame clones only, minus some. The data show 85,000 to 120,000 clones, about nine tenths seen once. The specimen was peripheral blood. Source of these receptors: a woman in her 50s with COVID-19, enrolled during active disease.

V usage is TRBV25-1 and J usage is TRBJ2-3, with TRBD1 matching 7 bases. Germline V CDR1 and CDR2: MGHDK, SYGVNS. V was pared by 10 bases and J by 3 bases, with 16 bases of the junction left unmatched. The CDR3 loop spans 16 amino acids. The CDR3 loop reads CATGEGSLQGTDTQYF. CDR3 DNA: TGTGCCACAGGTGAGGGGTCCCTACAGGGGACAGATACGCAGTATTTT.

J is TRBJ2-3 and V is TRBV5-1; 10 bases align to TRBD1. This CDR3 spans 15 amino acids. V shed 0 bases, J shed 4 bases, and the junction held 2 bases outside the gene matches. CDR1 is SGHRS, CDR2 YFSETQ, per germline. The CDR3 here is CASSLDGQGADTQYF. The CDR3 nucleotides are TGCGCCAGCAGCTTGGATGGACAGGGGGCAGATACGCAGTATTTT.

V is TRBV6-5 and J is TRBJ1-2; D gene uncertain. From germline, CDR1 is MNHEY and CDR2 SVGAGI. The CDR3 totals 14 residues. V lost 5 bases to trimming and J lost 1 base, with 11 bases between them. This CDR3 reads CASSQSGSNYGYTF. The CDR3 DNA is TGTGCCAGCAGTCAATCCGGGAGTAACTATGGCTACACCTTC.

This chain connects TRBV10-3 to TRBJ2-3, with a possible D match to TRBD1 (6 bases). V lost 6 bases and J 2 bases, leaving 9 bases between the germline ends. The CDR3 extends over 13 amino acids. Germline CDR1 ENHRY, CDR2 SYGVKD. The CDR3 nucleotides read TGTGCCATCAGACAGGGCGCCACAGATACGCAGTATTTT. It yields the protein CAIRQGATDTQYF.